The rows below give T cell receptor beta chains drawn from one sample of a study of technical replicates of blood from a handful of donors. The protocol was immunoSEQ multiplex PCR, while the TCRdb copy is restricted to in-frame clones and leaves out a portion. The sample holds about 85,000 clones, approximately 94% seen once. Sequencing input: T cells isolated from PBMCs. The receptor source for this set is a human donor in good health. Each CDR3 is given with its conserved first and last residue. The order of the fields is clone size, D gene, V gene, J gene, CDR3 DNA, CDR3 protein. A D gene is named only where the DNA matches it firmly. Rows give clone size only sometimes, using once, few, many, or a class for an expanded clone.

.	.	TRBV10-1	TRBJ1-1	TGCGCCAGCAGTGAGAGCGGTAACACTGAAGCTTTCTTT	CASSESGNTEAFF
.	TRBD1	TRBV6-5	TRBJ1-4	TGTGCCAGCAGTTACTCGCCAGGGGGCAAAGAAAAACTGTTTTTT	CASSYSPGGKEKLFF
.	TRBD2	TRBV5-4	TRBJ2-7	TGTGCCAGCAGCTACTACCGGCTAGCGGGCCACGAGCAGTACTTC	CASSYYRLAGHEQYF
.	.	TRBV19	TRBJ2-2	TGTGCCAGTACGGTCATTGGGCTATCGAACACCGGGGAGCTGTTTTTT	CASTVIGLSNTGELFF
.	TRBD1	TRBV29-1	TRBJ2-6	TGCAGCGTACCAGACAGGGCTGGGGCCAACGTCCTGACTTTC	CSVPDRAGANVLTF
.	.	TRBV27	TRBJ2-3	TGTGCCAGCAGTTTACTAGCAGCCTTCAGCACAGATACGCAGTATTTT	CASSLLAAFSTDTQYF
.	TRBD2	TRBV7-2	TRBJ2-5	TGTGCCAGCAGCTTAGGCGCACTAGCGGGGGTCCAAGAGACCCAGTACTTC	CASSLGALAGVQETQYF
.	.	TRBV9	TRBJ1-1	TGTGCCAGCAGCCGACCGGGTGGAGGAATGAACACTGAAGCTTTCTTT	CASSRPGGGMNTEAFF
.	TRBD1	TRBV5-8	TRBJ2-5	TGTGCCAGCAGCCTGGGGGCAGGGGGCAAAGAGACCCAGTACTTC	CASSLGAGGKETQYF
.	TRBD2	TRBV7-2	TRBJ2-1	TGTGCCAGCAGCGTGACTAGCGGCTACAATGAGCAGTTCTTC	CASSVTSGYNEQFF
.	TRBD1	TRBV7-9	TRBJ1-2	TGTGCCAGCGGCCTCCAGGGGGGAGATGGCTACACCTTC	CASGLQGGDGYTF
.	.	TRBV5-6	TRBJ2-3	TGTGCCAGTTCCCCACCCGGGAACACAGATACGCAGTATTTT	CASSPPGNTDTQYF
.	.	TRBV7-9	TRBJ2-7	TGTGCCAGCAGCTTAGCGGGGGGCGAGCAGTACTTC	CASSLAGGEQYF
.	TRBD1	TRBV9	TRBJ1-3	TGTGCCAGCAGCGTAGGGGGACAGGGGGCCGCCGGAAACACCATATATTTT	CASSVGGQGAAGNTIYF
.	TRBD2	TRBV10-1	TRBJ2-3	TGCGCCAGCAGTGACATAGCGGGAGTGCCAGATACGCAGTATTTT	CASSDIAGVPDTQYF
.	.	TRBV11-2	TRBJ2-7	TGTGCCAGCAGCTTTACAGACTACGAGCAGTACTTC	CASSFTDYEQYF
.	.	TRBV19	TRBJ1-1	TGTGCCAGTAGCCAGGACAGTTTGAACACTGAAGCTTTCTTT	CASSQDSLNTEAFF
.	TRBD1	TRBV6-6	TRBJ2-7	TGTGCCAGCATTGGACAGGGTTACTACGAGCAGTACTTC	CASIGQGYYEQYF
once	TRBD2	TRBV5-1	TRBJ2-3	TGCGCCAGCAGCTTGGCCACTAGCGGGAGTGGTACGCAGTATTTT	CASSLATSGSGTQYF
.	.	TRBV7-8	TRBJ1-4	TGTGCCAGCAGCTTGAAGAGTAGCGGGACTCAGGAAAAACTGTTTTTT	CASSLKSSGTQEKLFF
once	TRBD2	TRBV7-3	TRBJ2-1	TGTGCCAGCAGCCGTAAGCGGGAGGGATACAATGAGCAGTTCTTC	CASSRKREGYNEQFF
.	.	TRBV7-8	TRBJ1-1	TGTGCCAGCAGCCCCCGCCTTTTTCGGGGCACTGAAGCTTTCTTT	CASSPRLFRGTEAFF
.	TRBD1	TRBV28	TRBJ2-4	TGTGCCAGCAAGGGGGCTTCTGCCAAAAACATTCAGTACTTC	CASKGASAKNIQYF
.	.	TRBV21-1	TRBJ2-7	TGTGCCAGCAGCAAAAAGCCTAGCGGGAGCTACGAGCAGTACTTC	CASSKKPSGSYEQYF
.	TRBD1	TRBV11-3	TRBJ2-7	TGTGCCAGCCGACGAACAGGACAGGGTTACGAGCAGTACTTC	CASRRTGQGYEQYF
once	TRBD2	TRBV4-1	TRBJ2-7	TGCGCCAGCAGCCAAGATCCGGGGGAGGGGTACGAGCAGTACTTC	CASSQDPGEGYEQYF
.	TRBD1	TRBV14	TRBJ2-7	TGTGCCAGCAGCCACAGACACAGGGGGCAGAGCTCCTACGAGCAGTACTTC	CASSHRHRGQSSYEQYF
few	.	TRBV28	TRBJ1-1	TGTGCCAGCAGTTTTTCGGGGGTAACTGAAGCTTTCTTT	CASSFSGVTEAFF
.	.	TRBV30	TRBJ1-2	TGTGCCTGGAGTGTCGGGGGAGTAAGCGGAGGCTACACCTTC	CAWSVGGVSGGYTF
once	TRBD2	TRBV18	TRBJ2-7	TGTGCCAGCTCACAAATTCTAAGCGGGAGAGGGGCTTACGAGCAGTACTTC	CASSQILSGRGAYEQYF
.	TRBD1	TRBV18	TRBJ1-5	TGTGCCAGCTCATCGGACAGGGGCAATCAGCCCCAGCATTTT	CASSSDRGNQPQHF
.	.	TRBV2	TRBJ1-2	TGTGCCAGCAGTGCCCTATGGTCACTCTATGGCTACACCTTC	CASSALWSLYGYTF
once	.	TRBV30	TRBJ2-7	TGTGCCTGGGGTAGCGGAATCTCCTACGAGCAGTACTTC	CAWGSGISYEQYF
.	.	TRBV5-1	TRBJ2-3	TGCGCCAGCAGCTTGCGGTATCCAGATACGCAGTATTTT	CASSLRYPDTQYF
once	TRBD2	TRBV2	TRBJ2-7	TGTGCCAGCAGTGTCCATCTAGCGGGTGGTTCCTACGAGCAGTACTTC	CASSVHLAGGSYEQYF
.	TRBD1	TRBV11-2	TRBJ1-4	TGTGCCAGCAGCTTAGGAGCAGGGGGCGCGGAAAAACTGTTTTTT	CASSLGAGGAEKLFF
.	.	TRBV5-4	TRBJ2-4	TGTGCCAGCAGCCACATAGGAGGGCCGGAGTACTTC	CASSHIGGPEYF
.	.	TRBV7-9	TRBJ1-3	TGTGCCAGCAGCTTCGAGGGGGTGGGAAACACCATATATTTT	CASSFEGVGNTIYF
.	TRBD1	TRBV27	TRBJ2-7	TGTGCCAGCAGTGTTTCGGGACAGGTTGTTTACGAGCAGTACTTC	CASSVSGQVVYEQYF
.	TRBD2	TRBV19	TRBJ2-1	TGTGCCAGTAGCGTCCTTAGGACTAGCAGCTACAATGAGCAGTTCTTC	CASSVLRTSSYNEQFF
.	.	TRBV12-5	TRBJ2-1	TGTGCTAGTGGTTTCGGCAATGAGCAGTTCTTC	CASGFGNEQFF
.	.	TRBV25-1	TRBJ1-1	TGTGCCAGCAGTGAATATACGGCAGGGGTTAACACTGAAGCTTTCTTT	CASSEYTAGVNTEAFF
.	.	TRBV11-2	TRBJ1-2	TGTGCCAGCAGCTTAGACAGGGTCGGTGGCTACACCTTC	CASSLDRVGGYTF
.	TRBD2	TRBV4-1	TRBJ2-3	TGCGCCAGCAGCCCGGGACTAGCGGGAGGGCGCACAGATACGCAGTATTTT	CASSPGLAGGRTDTQYF
few	TRBD1	TRBV19	TRBJ2-7	TGTGCCAGTAGTACGCAAGGGGACAGGGTCGAGCAGTACTTC	CASSTQGDRVEQYF
.	TRBD1	TRBV23-1	TRBJ2-7	TGCGCCAGCAGTGGTTCTTCAGGACAGGGTCACGAGCAGTACTTC	CASSGSSGQGHEQYF
.	TRBD1	TRBV6-6	TRBJ1-5	TGTGCCAGCAGTTACACGACAGGGGGTAGCAATCAGCCCCAGCATTTT	CASSYTTGGSNQPQHF
.	.	TRBV7-8	TRBJ2-7	TGTGCCAGCAGCTTAGGGTCCCGAGGGCAGTACGAGCAGTACTTC	CASSLGSRGQYEQYF